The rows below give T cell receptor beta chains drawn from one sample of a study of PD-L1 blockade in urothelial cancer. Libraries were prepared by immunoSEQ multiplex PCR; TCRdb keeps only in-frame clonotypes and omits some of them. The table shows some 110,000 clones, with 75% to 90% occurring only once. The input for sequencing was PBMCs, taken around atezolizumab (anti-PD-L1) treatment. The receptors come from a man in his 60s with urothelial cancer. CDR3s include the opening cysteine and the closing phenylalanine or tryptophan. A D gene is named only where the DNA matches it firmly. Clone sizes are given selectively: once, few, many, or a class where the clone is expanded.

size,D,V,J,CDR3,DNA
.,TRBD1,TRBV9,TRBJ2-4,CASSPDRVRTIQYF,TGTGCCAGCAGCCCCGACAGGGTGAGGACCATTCAGTACTTC
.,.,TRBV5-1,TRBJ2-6,CASSSDYGGGANVLTF,TGCGCCAGCAGCAGTGACTATGGTGGTGGGGCCAACGTCCTGACTTTC
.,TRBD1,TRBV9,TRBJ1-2,CASSVEGQGDNYGYTF,TGTGCCAGCAGCGTAGAGGGACAGGGGGACAACTATGGCTACACCTTC
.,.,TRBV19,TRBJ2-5,CASTPGIGETQYF,TGTGCCAGTACCCCGGGAATTGGAGAGACCCAGTACTTC
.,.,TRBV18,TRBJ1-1,CASSQGADTEAFF,TGTGCCAGCTCACAGGGAGCGGACACTGAAGCTTTCTTT
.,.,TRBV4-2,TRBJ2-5,CASSQDRGSETQYF,TGTGCCAGCAGCCAAGACAGGGGTTCGGAGACCCAGTACTTC
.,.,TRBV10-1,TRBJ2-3,CASSESRGFTQYF,TGCGCCAGCAGTGAGTCTAGAGGTTTCACGCAGTATTTT
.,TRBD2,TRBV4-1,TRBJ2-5,CASAREGGAGETQYF,TGCGCCAGCGCCCGGGAGGGGGGGGCAGGAGAGACCCAGTACTTC
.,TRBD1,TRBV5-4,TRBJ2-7,CASSPWPGQHEQYF,TGTGCCAGCAGCCCGTGGCCGGGACAGCACGAGCAGTACTTC
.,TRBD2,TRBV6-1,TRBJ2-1,CASSENAAGGYEQFF,TGTGCCAGCAGTGAAAACGCTGCGGGAGGCTATGAGCAGTTCTTC
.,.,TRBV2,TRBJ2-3,CASQDKFTDTQYF,TGTGCCAGCCAAGACAAGTTCACAGATACGCAGTATTTT
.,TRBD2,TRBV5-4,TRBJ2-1,CASSLTGGEQFF,TGTGCCAGCAGCTTGACGGGGGGGGAGCAGTTCTTC
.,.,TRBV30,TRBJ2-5,CAWSVGGKQETQYF,TGTGCCTGGAGTGTAGGCGGCAAGCAAGAGACCCAGTACTTC
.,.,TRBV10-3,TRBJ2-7,CAISGRLSYEQYF,TGTGCCATCAGTGGTCGGTTATCCTACGAGCAGTACTTC
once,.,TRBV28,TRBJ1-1,CASSKRRGNTEAFF,TGTGCCAGCAGTAAACGTAGGGGGAACACTGAAGCTTTCTTT
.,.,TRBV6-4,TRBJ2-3,CASGIGRGDTQYF,TGTGCCAGCGGCATTGGGCGGGGAGATACGCAGTATTTT
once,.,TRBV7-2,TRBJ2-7,CASSLNLYEQYF,TGTGCCAGCAGCTTAAATCTGTACGAGCAGTACTTC
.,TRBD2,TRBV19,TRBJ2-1,CASSTSGGRNEQFF,TGTGCCAGTAGCACCTCGGGAGGACGCAATGAGCAGTTCTTC
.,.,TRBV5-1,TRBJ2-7,CASSPDPGHPPYEQYF,TGCGCCAGCAGCCCCGACCCCGGACACCCTCCCTACGAGCAGTACTTC
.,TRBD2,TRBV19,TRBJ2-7,CASSDGTSGFYEQYF,TGTGCCAGTAGCGACGGGACTAGCGGATTCTACGAGCAGTACTTC
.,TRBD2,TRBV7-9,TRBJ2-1,CASSLAGGRKGGEQFF,TGTGCCAGCAGCTTAGCGGGCGGGAGGAAAGGAGGTGAGCAGTTCTTC
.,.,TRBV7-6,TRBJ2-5,CASSRSQETQYF,TGTGCCAGCAGCCGGTCCCAAGAGACCCAGTACTTC
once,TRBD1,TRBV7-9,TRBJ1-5,CASSAGTGGRNQPQHF,TGTGCCAGCAGCGCCGGGACAGGGGGTCGCAATCAGCCCCAGCATTTT
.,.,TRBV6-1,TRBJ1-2,CASSEQPLGYGYTF,TGTGCCAGCAGTGAGCAGCCACTAGGCTATGGCTACACCTTC
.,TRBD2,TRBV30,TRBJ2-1,CAWSLAGGLHNEQFF,TGTGCCTGGAGCTTAGCGGGAGGGCTCCACAATGAGCAGTTCTTC
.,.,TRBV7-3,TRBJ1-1,CASSLGGWTEAFF,TGTGCCAGCAGCTTGGGGGGTTGGACTGAAGCTTTCTTT
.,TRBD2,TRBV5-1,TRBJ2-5,CASSLMARAGGEETQYF,TGCGCCAGCAGCTTGATGGCCCGAGCGGGGGGCGAGGAGACCCAGTACTTC
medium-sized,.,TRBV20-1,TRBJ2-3,CSGAGTDTQYF,TGCAGTGGAGCGGGCACAGATACGCAGTATTTT
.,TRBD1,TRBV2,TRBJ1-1,CACRGLGTEAFF,TGTGCTTGTAGGGGGCTCGGTACTGAAGCTTTCTTT
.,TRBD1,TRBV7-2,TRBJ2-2,CASSFSGQGAGGELFF,TGTGCCAGCAGCTTCTCGGGACAGGGGGCTGGCGGGGAGCTGTTTTTT
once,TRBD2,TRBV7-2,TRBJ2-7,CASSLGLAGLVEQYF,TGTGCCAGCAGCTTAGGTCTAGCGGGGTTGGTCGAGCAGTACTTC
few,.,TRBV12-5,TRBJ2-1,CASGLGRVDEQFF,TGTGCTAGTGGTTTAGGCAGGGTTGATGAGCAGTTCTTC
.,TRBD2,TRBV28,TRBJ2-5,CAAGGRRWETQYF,TGTGCCGCGGGGGGGCGCCGCTGGGAGACCCAGTACTTC
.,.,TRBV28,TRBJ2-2,CASSFPYGSGTGELFF,TGTGCCAGCAGTTTTCCCTACGGGAGCGGCACCGGGGAGCTGTTTTTT
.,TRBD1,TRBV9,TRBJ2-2,CASSVPGQVNTGELFF,TGTGCCAGCAGCGTACCGGGACAGGTGAACACCGGGGAGCTGTTTTTT
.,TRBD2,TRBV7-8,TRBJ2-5,CASSFNGLAGTQETQYF,TGTGCCAGCAGCTTTAATGGACTAGCGGGAACCCAAGAGACCCAGTACTTC
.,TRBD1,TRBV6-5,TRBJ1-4,CASSRDSRNEKLFF,TGTGCCAGCAGTCGGGACAGCCGTAATGAAAAACTGTTTTTT